A selection of T cell receptor beta chains follows, all from one sample in a study of T cells in Graves' hyperthyroidism and ophthalmopathy. In TCRdb, the multiplex PCR reads were re-called with MiXCR into one record per CDR3 protein. The table records around 340,000 distinct CDR3 sequences, over 15% of them present only once. The specimen sequenced was blood. The receptors stem from a woman aged 40 to 49 with Graves' ophthalmopathy. Each CDR3 is given without its conserved first and last residue. Fields, in order: V gene, J gene, clone size, CDR3 protein. The size field is filled for only some rows; it gives once, few, many or a size class.

V: TRBV2; J: TRBJ2-2; size: many; CDR3: ASIGVAAGFTGELF
V: TRBV6-5; J: TRBJ1-5; size: many; CDR3: ASKGQANQPQH
V: TRBV12-3/TRBV12-4; J: TRBJ1-3; size: many; CDR3: ASRIPGGPGNTIY
V: TRBV20-1; J: TRBJ1-5; size: many; CDR3: SARGSDDQPQH
V: TRBV7-3; J: TRBJ2-5; size: many; CDR3: ASSRQGGETQY
V: TRBV7-2; J: TRBJ2-5; size: NA; CDR3: ASSSSGGPTETQY
V: TRBV28; J: TRBJ1-1; size: NA; CDR3: ASSQTPSHTEAF
V: TRBV7-9; J: TRBJ2-2; size: many; CDR3: ASSLSENTGELF
V: TRBV10-3; J: TRBJ2-7; size: many; CDR3: AISVRGTTYEQY
V: TRBV28; J: TRBJ2-4; size: many; CDR3: ASSLGRVKNIQY
V: TRBV5-1; J: TRBJ2-3; size: many; CDR3: ASSFSARDTQY
V: TRBV28; J: TRBJ2-7; size: many; CDR3: ASTARTGRAEQY
V: TRBV7-9; J: TRBJ2-2; size: many; CDR3: ASSSRASGPNTGELF
V: TRBV4-1; J: TRBJ1-1; size: many; CDR3: ASSQEVEVTEAF
V: TRBV29-1; J: TRBJ2-2; size: few; CDR3: SATRTPDRTGELF
V: TRBV28; J: TRBJ1-2; size: many; CDR3: AGGDRVIGYT
V: TRBV18; J: TRBJ2-7; size: many; CDR3: ASSPPVPESSYEQY
V: TRBV29-1; J: TRBJ1-2; size: many; CDR3: GVDAYGYT
V: TRBV11-2; J: TRBJ1-1; size: NA; CDR3: ASSFSIDINTEAF
V: TRBV6-5; J: TRBJ1-2; size: many; CDR3: ATTDTIYGYT
V: TRBV28; J: TRBJ2-7; size: many; CDR3: ASRLTSGSSYEQY
V: TRBV5-4; J: TRBJ2-7; size: many; CDR3: ASSSRDTSYEQY
V: TRBV27; J: TRBJ1-1; size: many; CDR3: ASSVRGVQGTEAF
V: TRBV6-1; J: TRBJ2-2; size: many; CDR3: ASSEVWDTGELF
V: TRBV20-1; J: TRBJ2-4; size: many; CDR3: SARELAGGPDQY
V: TRBV12-3/TRBV12-4; J: TRBJ2-7; size: many; CDR3: ASRGDFDDEQY
V: TRBV5-1; J: TRBJ2-5; size: many; CDR3: ASSLRGLETQY
V: TRBV11-2; J: TRBJ2-1; size: many; CDR3: ASSVTGWDYNEQF
V: TRBV11-2; J: TRBJ2-5; size: many; CDR3: ASSPYRGETQY
V: TRBV12-3/TRBV12-4; J: TRBJ1-5; size: many; CDR3: ASSRTDQPQH
V: TRBV20-1; J: TRBJ1-5; size: many; CDR3: SAIPGQGGNQPQH
V: TRBV20-1; J: TRBJ1-5; size: once; CDR3: SAIRGSNQPQH
V: TRBV20-1; J: TRBJ2-2; size: many; CDR3: SASSGLAENTGELF
V: TRBV27; J: TRBJ1-2; size: many; CDR3: ASSPGGGRSYGYT
V: TRBV28; J: TRBJ2-5; size: many; CDR3: ASSFLYQETQY
V: TRBV7-2; J: TRBJ2-5; size: many; CDR3: ASSLTTETQY
V: TRBV27; J: TRBJ1-1; size: many; CDR3: ASSPTPTKTEAF